This T cell receptor beta chain appears in the sequencing data of a study of T cell responses to AZD1222 COVID-19 vaccine. Study observations and caveats: Repertoires in all cases were sampled only once the peak T cell response had passed. Reportedly, nearly half the spike-specific TCRs target unmutated variant regions. An increase in Spike-specific TCR breadth and depth was observed after two AZD1222 doses. Most donors were white British and more were female, and clonal diversity was possibly underestimated.

Concerning this clone itself: What it binds is not known.

The CDR3 is made up of 12 amino acids. V shed 5 bases and J shed 11 bases, with 12 bases lying between them. CDR1 is LNHDA and CDR2 is SQIVND in the germline V gene (reference sequence). Repertoires were generated with immunoSEQ multiplex PCR, while TCRdb's copy carries only in-frame clones and drops some. This repertoire shows 100,000 to 120,000 clones, roughly 90% found once; its top ten account for around 2.3%. V usage is TRBV19 and J usage is TRBJ1-4; the D gene is possibly TRBD1 (6 bases). The sequencing here drew on peripheral blood, taken on day 0 of AZD1222 vaccination. The source of this sequence is an adult in good health. The CDR3 here is CASSPRGKKLFF. Written as DNA, the CDR3 is TGTGCCAGTAGTCCCAGGGGCAAGAAACTGTTTTTT.